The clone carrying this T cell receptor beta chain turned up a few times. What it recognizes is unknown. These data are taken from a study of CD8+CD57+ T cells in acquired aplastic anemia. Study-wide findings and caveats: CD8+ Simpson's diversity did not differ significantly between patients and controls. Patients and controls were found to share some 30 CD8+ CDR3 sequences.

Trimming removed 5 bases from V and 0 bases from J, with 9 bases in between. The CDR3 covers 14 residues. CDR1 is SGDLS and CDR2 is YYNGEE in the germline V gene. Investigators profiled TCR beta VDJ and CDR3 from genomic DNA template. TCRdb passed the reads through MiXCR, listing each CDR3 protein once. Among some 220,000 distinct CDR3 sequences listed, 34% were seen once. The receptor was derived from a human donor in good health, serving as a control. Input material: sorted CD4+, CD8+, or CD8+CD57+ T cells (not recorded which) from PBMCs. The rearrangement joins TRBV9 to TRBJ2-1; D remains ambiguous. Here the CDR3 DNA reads TGTGCCAGCAGTAGGTCGAGCTCCTACAATGAGCAGTTCTTC. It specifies CASSRSSSYNEQFF.